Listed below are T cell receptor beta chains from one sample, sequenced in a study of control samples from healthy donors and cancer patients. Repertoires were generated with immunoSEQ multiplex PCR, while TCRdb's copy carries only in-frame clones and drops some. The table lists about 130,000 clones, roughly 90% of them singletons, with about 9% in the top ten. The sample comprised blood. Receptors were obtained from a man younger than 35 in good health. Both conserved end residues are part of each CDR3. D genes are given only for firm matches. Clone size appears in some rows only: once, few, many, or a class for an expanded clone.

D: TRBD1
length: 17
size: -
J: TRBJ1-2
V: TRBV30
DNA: TGTGCCTGGAGTGGAGGTAGAGGACAGGGGCGCGACTATGGCTACACCTTC
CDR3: CAWSGGRGQGRDYGYTF

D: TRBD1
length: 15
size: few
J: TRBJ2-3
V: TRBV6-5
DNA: TGTGCCAGCGGATCCGGGACAGGACACGCAGATACGCAGTATTTT
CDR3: CASGSGTGHADTQYF

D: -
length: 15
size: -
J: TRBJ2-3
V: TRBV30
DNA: TGTGCCTGGAGTGTCCCAACCTCCAATCCAGATACGCAGTATTTT
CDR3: CAWSVPTSNPDTQYF

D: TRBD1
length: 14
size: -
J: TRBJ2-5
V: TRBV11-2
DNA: TGTGCCAGCAGCTTAGTCGCGGACAGGGTGACCCAGTACTTC
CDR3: CASSLVADRVTQYF

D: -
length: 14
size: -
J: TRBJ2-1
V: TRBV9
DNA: TGTGCCAGCAGCGTAGGGCTGGAGAAAAATGAGCAGTTCTTC
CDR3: CASSVGLEKNEQFF

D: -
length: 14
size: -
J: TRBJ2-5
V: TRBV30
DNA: TGTGCCTGGAGTAGAGGGGGAAACCAAGAGACCCAGTACTTC
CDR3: CAWSRGGNQETQYF

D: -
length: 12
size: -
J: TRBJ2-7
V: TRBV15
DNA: TGTGCCACTAGCGTGGGGTCCTACGAGCAGTACTTC
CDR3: CATSVGSYEQYF

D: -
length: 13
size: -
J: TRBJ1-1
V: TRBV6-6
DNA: TGTGCCAGCAGTATTCAGGGAGACACTGAAGCTTTCTTT
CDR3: CASSIQGDTEAFF

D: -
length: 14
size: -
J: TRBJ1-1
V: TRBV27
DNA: TGTGCCAGCAGTTTACTGGGGGCGCGCACTGAAGCTTTCTTT
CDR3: CASSLLGARTEAFF

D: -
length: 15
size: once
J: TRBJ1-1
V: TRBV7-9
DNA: TGTGCCAGCAGCCGAGCGGGCACCTTGAACACTGAAGCTTTCTTT
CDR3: CASSRAGTLNTEAFF